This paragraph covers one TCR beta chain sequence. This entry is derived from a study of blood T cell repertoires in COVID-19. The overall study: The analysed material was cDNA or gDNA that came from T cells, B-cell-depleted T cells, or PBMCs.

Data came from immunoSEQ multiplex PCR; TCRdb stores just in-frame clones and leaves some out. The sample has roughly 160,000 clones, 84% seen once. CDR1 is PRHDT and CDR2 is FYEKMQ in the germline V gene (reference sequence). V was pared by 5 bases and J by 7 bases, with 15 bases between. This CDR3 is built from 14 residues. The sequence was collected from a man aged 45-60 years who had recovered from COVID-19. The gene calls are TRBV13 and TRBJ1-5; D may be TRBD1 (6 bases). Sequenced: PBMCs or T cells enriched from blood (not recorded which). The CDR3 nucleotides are TGTGCCAGCAGCAGAGACAGGTTTGGCCAGCCCCAGCATTTT. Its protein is CASSRDRFGQPQHF.